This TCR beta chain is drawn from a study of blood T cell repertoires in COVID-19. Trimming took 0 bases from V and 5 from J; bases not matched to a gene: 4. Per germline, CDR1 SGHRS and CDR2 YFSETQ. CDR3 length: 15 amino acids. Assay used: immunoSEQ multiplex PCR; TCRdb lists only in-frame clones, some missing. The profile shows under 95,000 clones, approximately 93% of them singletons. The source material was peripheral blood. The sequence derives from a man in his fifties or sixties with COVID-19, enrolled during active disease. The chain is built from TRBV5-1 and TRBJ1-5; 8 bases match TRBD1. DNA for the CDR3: TGCGCCAGCAGCTTGGAGGGACAGGTTTATCAGCCCCAGCATTTT. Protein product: CASSLEGQVYQPQHF.